A single sample is the source of the 26 T cell receptor beta chains below, sequenced in a study of T cells in Graves' hyperthyroidism and ophthalmopathy. The CDR3 regions of TCR beta were amplified from RNA transcripts. A set of HTBI primers served as the primers for a first-round RT-PCR of the TCR CDR3. From the multiplex PCR reads, TCRdb called clonotypes with MiXCR, one entry per CDR3 protein. Of around 420,000 distinct CDR3 sequences listed, roughly 15% are singletons. Specimen: blood. The origin of the receptors is a woman under 30 with Graves' hyperthyroidism.

V usage is TRBV18 and J usage is TRBJ2-7; a possible D gene is TRBD1 (5 bases). This CDR3 has 15 amino acids. Between the trimmed V and J ends, which lost 3 bases and 0 bases, there was a span of 12 bases. Germline V gene sequence: CDR1 KGHSH, CDR2 LQKENI. DNA of the CDR3: TGTGCCAGCTCACCCCAGCAGGGAAGCTCCTACGAGCAGTACTTC. Its protein product is CASSPQQGSSYEQYF. The full variable domain, completed using reference TRBV18 and TRBJ2-7, is NAGVMQNPRHLVRRRGQEARLRCSPMKGHSHVYWYRQLPEEGLKFMVYLQKENIIDESGMPKERFSAEFPKEGPSILRIQQVVRGDSAAYFCASSPQQGSSYEQYFGPGTRLTVT.

J is TRBJ2-1 and V is TRBV11-2; D is perhaps TRBD1 (6 bases). The CDR3 loop spans 18 amino acids. Germline V gene data show CDR1 as SGHAT and CDR2 as FQNNGV. Trimming removed 5 bases from V and 0 bases from J, with 20 bases in between. CDR3 loop: CASSDTGTILSSYNEQFF. As DNA, the CDR3 is TGTGCCAGCAGCGACACCGGGACAATATTGTCCTCCTACAATGAGCAGTTCTTC. Based on the CDR3 plus reference TRBV11-2 and TRBJ2-1, the full variable domain is EAGVAQSPRYKIIEKRQSVAFWCNPISGHATLYWYQQILGQGPKLLIQFQNNGVVDDSQLPKDRFSAERLKGVDSTLKIQPAKLEDSAVYLCASSDTGTILSSYNEQFFGPGTRLTVL.

This clonotype was counted ten times or more. This chain uses TRBV28 with TRBJ2-7; 7 nucleotides match TRBD1. Germline CDR1 is MDHEN and CDR2 is SYDVKM. The CDR3 is 13 amino acids. V dropped 9 bases and J dropped 3; count of bases not matched to a gene: 8. The CDR3 DNA reads TGTGCCAGTACACAGACAGGGCTCTACGAGCAGTACTTC. Translating it yields CASTQTGLYEQYF.

This clonotype was observed at least ten times. The chain carries TRBV6-1 and TRBJ1-5; 9 nucleotides match TRBD1. This CDR3 is built from 19 residues. Germline loops: CDR1 MNHNS, CDR2 SASEGT. The junction had 15 bases not matched to a gene; V was cut back by 5 bases and J by 1 base. The chain's CDR3 is CASSPTKTGGDTSNQPQHF. CDR3 DNA: TGTGCCAGCAGTCCCACCAAGACAGGGGGTGACACAAGCAATCAGCCCCAGCATTTT.

This clonotype was detected many times. This chain's CDR3 is CASSVAQGYGYTF. Here the CDR3 DNA reads TGTGCCAGCAGCGTGGCGCAGGGCTATGGCTACACCTTC. The genes are TRBV28 and TRBJ1-2, with D possibly matching TRBD1 (5 bases). The V and J ends lost 6 bases and 4 bases respectively, with 12 bases between them. From germline, CDR1 is MDHEN and CDR2 SYDVKM. This CDR3 has 13 residues.

This clonotype showed up many times. The chain links TRBV20-1 to TRBJ2-1; D remains unclear. Trimming took off 4 bases at V and 8 bases at J, with 18 bases between the two ends. Germline CDR1 DFQATT, CDR2 SNEGSKA (reference sequence). CDR3 length equals 14 residues. The CDR3 here is CSANSVASADEQFF. DNA for the CDR3: TGCAGTGCTAACTCCGTGGCATCGGCAGATGAGCAGTTCTTC.

In its sample, this clonotype was seen many times. V gene TRBV20-1 combines with J gene TRBJ2-7, with 8 nucleotides matching TRBD1. From germline, CDR1 is DFQATT and CDR2 SNEGSKA (reference sequence). CDR3 length: 19 residues. With V trimmed by 6 bases and J by 2 bases, 24 bases remained unmatched. CDR3 sequence (DNA): TGCAGTGCCCTAGAGACAGGGGTGAGTGTACGGCATCCAACCTACGAGCAGTACTTC. This sequence encodes CSALETGVSVRHPTYEQYF.

This clonotype came up many times. This rearrangement joins TRBV20-1 to TRBJ2-7; D is possibly TRBD1 or TRBD2 (5 bases each). This CDR3 has 12 amino acids. CDR1 and CDR2 (germline): DFQATT, SNEGSKA (reference sequence). Trimming removed 7 bases at V and 1 base at J, with 11 bases between. The CDR3 coding sequence is TGCAGTGTCCTGGGACGATCCTACGAGCAGTACTTC. Amino acid sequence: CSVLGRSYEQYF.

This clonotype showed up just a few times. The chain combines TRBV3-1 with TRBJ1-1; D is ambiguous. V lost 1 base and J lost 9, with 12 bases in between. CDR1 LGHDT and CDR2 YNNKEL come from the germline V gene (reference sequence). The CDR3 totals 13 residues. As DNA, the CDR3 is TGTGCCAGCAGCCAAGTAGTGGGGTCCCAAGCTTTCTTT. This encodes CASSQVVGSQAFF.

This clonotype was recorded many times. The rearrangement links TRBV30 to TRBJ2-5; 7 bases match TRBD2. Germline V gives CDR1 GTSNPN, CDR2 SVGIG (reference sequence). Unmatched junction bases numbered 5, after V lost 2 bases and J lost 2 bases. The CDR3 contains 14 residues. The CDR3 DNA is TGTGCCTGGAGTCGCGGGAGACTTCAAGAGACCCAGTACTTC. Its protein product is CAWSRGRLQETQYF. Drawing the rest from reference TRBV30 and TRBJ2-5, the complete variable domain is SQTIHQWPATLVQPVGSPLSLECTVEGTSNPNLYWYRQAAGRGLQLLFYSVGIGQISSEVPQNLSASRPQDRQFILSSKKLLLSDSGFYLCAWSRGRLQETQYFGPGTRLLVL.

The chain employs TRBV6-2 or TRBV6-3 and TRBJ2-1, with 13 nucleotides matching TRBD2. The V and J ends lost 6 bases and 7 bases, in that order; junction bases with no gene match: 12. The CDR3 sequence is 17 residues long. Germline V lookup: CDR1 MNHEY, CDR2 SVGEGT. The CDR3 here is CASRSLLAGGPSNEQFF. In nucleotides, the CDR3 is TGTGCCAGCAGGTCCCTACTAGCGGGAGGGCCCTCGAATGAGCAGTTCTTC.

The chain links TRBV2 to TRBJ2-5, with 12 positions matching TRBD2. Trimming removed 5 bases from V and 4 bases from J; junction bases left unmatched: 5. From germline, CDR1 is SNHLY and CDR2 FYNNEI. This CDR3 has 15 residues. The CDR3 coding sequence is TGTGCCAGCAGTATTCTAGCGGGAGGGAGAGAGACCCAGTACTTC. Its protein product is CASSILAGGRETQYF.

This clonotype occurred many times. V usage is TRBV28 and J usage is TRBJ1-5; D possibly corresponds to TRBD1 (6 bases). Germline CDR1 reads MDHEN; CDR2 reads SYDVKM. V lost 6 bases and J 0 bases, leaving 12 bases between the germline ends. This CDR3 region has 15 residues. CDR3 nucleotide sequence: TGTGCCAGCAGACGACAGGACAGTAGCAATCAGCCCCAGCATTTT. This codes for CASRRQDSSNQPQHF.

At least ten counts were recorded for this clonotype. V is TRBV20-1 and J is TRBJ2-3; 8 nucleotides line up with TRBD2. The CDR3 is made up of 15 amino acids. The germline V gene encodes CDR1 DFQATT and CDR2 SNEGSKA (reference sequence). J gave up 0 bases and V 4 bases, and 6 bases lay outside the gene matches. DNA of the CDR3: TGCAGTGCTATCTATAGCGGGATCAGCACAGATACGCAGTATTTT. Protein: CSAIYSGISTDTQYF.

Ten or more counts support this clonotype. V is TRBV9 and J is TRBJ2-2, with D perhaps matching TRBD1 (5 bases). V lost 2 bases to trimming and J lost 2 bases, with 10 bases between them. This CDR3 is 15 amino acids long. The germline V gene has CDR1 SGDLS and CDR2 YYNGEE. The CDR3 reads CASSVDSFNTGELFF. CDR3 nucleotide sequence: TGTGCCAGCAGCGTCGACAGCTTTAACACCGGGGAGCTGTTTTTT.

This clonotype was observed many times. The chain carries TRBV11-2 and TRBJ2-1; D is tentatively TRBD1 or TRBD2 (5 bases each). Germline CDR1 SGHAT, CDR2 FQNNGV. Trimming took off 2 bases at V and 10 bases at J, with 18 bases between the two ends. The CDR3 contains 15 residues. In DNA, the CDR3 is TGTGCCAGCAGCTTAACGAGGGGAAAGAGCCAAGAGCAGTTCTTC. The encoded protein is CASSLTRGKSQEQFF.

This sequence joins TRBV20-1 and TRBJ2-5, with 9 bases lining up with TRBD2. J gave up 1 base and V 0 bases, and 9 bases lay outside the gene matches. In germline, CDR1 is DFQATT, CDR2 SNEGSKA (reference sequence). This CDR3 is 17 amino acids long. CDR3 nucleotide sequence: TGCAGTGCTAGAGATGCAGTACTAGCGGGCCTCCAAGAGACCCAGTACTTC. Translating it yields CSARDAVLAGLQETQYF.

This clonotype was detected only a few times. CDR3 residues: CASSPPDRGNHQPQHF. The CDR3, as DNA: TGTGCCAGCAGCCCTCCGGACAGGGGCAATCATCAGCCCCAGCATTTT. V gene TRBV7-2 combines with J gene TRBJ1-5, with 9 bases fitting TRBD1. V was pared by 5 bases and J by 5 bases, with 10 bases of the junction left unmatched. This CDR3 has 16 residues. Germline values: CDR1 SGHTA, CDR2 FQGNSA.

This chain joins TRBV30 and TRBJ1-2, with a tentative D call TRBD1 (5 bases). Trimming stripped 0 bases from V and 4 bases from J, with 9 bases between. This CDR3 region has 13 residues. Per germline, CDR1 GTSNPN and CDR2 SVGIG (reference sequence). For the CDR3, the DNA is TGTGCCTGGAGTGTTGGGGCTATCTATGGCTACACCTTC. Translation gives CAWSVGAIYGYTF.

The V and J genes are TRBV4-1 and TRBJ2-5, with 7 bases fitting TRBD1. Losses at the gene ends were 3 bases for V and 3 bases for J; bases not matched to a gene: 16. Germline assignment: CDR1 MGHRA and CDR2 YSYEKL. This CDR3 is built from 18 residues. CDR3 in amino acids: CASSQNVYRDSIEETQYF. In nucleotides, the CDR3 is TGCGCCAGCAGCCAGAATGTTTACCGGGACAGCATAGAAGAGACCCAGTACTTC.

V gene TRBV5-1 combines with J gene TRBJ2-3; 7 bases agree with TRBD1. The germline CDR1 and CDR2 sequences are SGHRS and YFSETQ. V was pared by 4 bases and J by 4 bases, with 9 bases of the junction left unmatched. This CDR3 is built from 15 residues. For the CDR3, the DNA is TGCGCCAGCAGCATAAACAGGGGTTTGCCAGATACGCAGTATTTT. Encoded protein: CASSINRGLPDTQYF.

This clonotype was seen more than once but under ten times. V usage is TRBV7-6 and J usage is TRBJ2-5; D gene ambiguous. Germline assignment: CDR1 SGHVS and CDR2 FNYEAQ. The V and J ends lost 1 base and 5 bases respectively, with 11 bases between them. The CDR3 is 14 residues long. For the CDR3, the DNA is TGTGCCAGCAGCTTAGGGGCCCAAGGGGAGACCCAGTACTTC. Its protein product is CASSLGAQGETQYF.

This chain joins TRBV12-3 or TRBV12-4 and TRBJ2-1, with D possibly being TRBD1 (5 bases). Trimming pared 6 bases from V and 5 bases from J, leaving 11 bases between. There are 13 residues in the CDR3. The CDR3 protein is CASRGLGDNEQFF. CDR3 nucleotide sequence: TGTGCCAGCAGGGGGCTAGGGGACAATGAGCAGTTCTTC.

This clonotype has only a few counts. A clone one base away is much larger, so this may be a read error. The J gene is TRBJ1-1, the V gene TRBV6-2 or TRBV6-3; D gene uncertain. Looked up from germline, CDR1 is MNHEY and CDR2 is SVGEGT. The length of the CDR3 is 14 residues. For the CDR3, the DNA is TGTGTCAGCACCACCGCTTACGGGAACACTGAAGCTTTCTTT. The encoded protein is CVSTTAYGNTEAFF.

This clonotype showed up many times. The J gene is TRBJ2-7, the V gene TRBV2; D is perhaps TRBD2 (5 bases). The CDR3 sequence is 14 residues long. Trimming stripped 3 bases from V and 4 bases from J, with 13 bases between. The germline V gene encodes CDR1 SNHLY and CDR2 FYNNEI. The CDR3 nucleotides are TGTGCCAGCAGTGATGCCCTAGCCGGTTACGAGCAGTACTTC. It yields the protein CASSDALAGYEQYF.

This clonotype was recorded at least ten times. The DNA for the CDR3 is TGTGCCAGCAGTTACCTACCCAACAGGGTAGGGAACACTGAAGCTTTCTTT. Translation gives CASSYLPNRVGNTEAFF. The chain combines TRBV6-1 with TRBJ1-1, with D perhaps matching TRBD1 (6 bases). The CDR3 is made up of 17 amino acids. Per germline, CDR1 MNHNS and CDR2 SASEGT. V was pared by 5 bases and J by 1 base, with 20 bases between.